This T cell receptor beta chain was documented in a study of control samples from healthy donors and cancer patients. The assay was immunoSEQ multiplex PCR, and TCRdb's table has in-frame clones only and misses some. The sample carries fewer than 500,000 clones, roughly 90% recorded once. This clone appeared a few times. CDR3 length: 15 amino acids. The germline V gene encodes CDR1 ENHRY and CDR2 SYGVKD. Trimming pared 0 bases from V and 4 bases from J, leaving 10 bases between. The receptor's source is a man between 35 and 55 years old with head and neck cancer. The chain links TRBV10-3 to TRBJ1-5, with D maybe TRBD1 (5 bases). The sample taken for sequencing was PBMCs. CDR3 in DNA: TGTGCCATCAGTGAGTCGGGGGGGACTAATCAGCCCCAGCATTTT. Amino acid sequence: CAISESGGTNQPQHF.